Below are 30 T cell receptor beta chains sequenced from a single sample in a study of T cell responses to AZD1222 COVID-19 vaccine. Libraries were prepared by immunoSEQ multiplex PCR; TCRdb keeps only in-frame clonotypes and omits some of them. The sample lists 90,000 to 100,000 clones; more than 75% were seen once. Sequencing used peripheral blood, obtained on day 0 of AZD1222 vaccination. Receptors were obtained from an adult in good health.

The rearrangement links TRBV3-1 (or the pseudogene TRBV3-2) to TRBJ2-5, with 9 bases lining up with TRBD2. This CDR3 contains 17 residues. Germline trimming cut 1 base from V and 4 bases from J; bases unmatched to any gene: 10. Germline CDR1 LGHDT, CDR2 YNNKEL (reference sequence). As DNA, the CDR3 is TGTGCCAGCAGCCAAGGGGTTAGCGGGAGAGGGCGAGAGACCCAGTACTTC. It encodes CASSQGVSGRGRETQYF.

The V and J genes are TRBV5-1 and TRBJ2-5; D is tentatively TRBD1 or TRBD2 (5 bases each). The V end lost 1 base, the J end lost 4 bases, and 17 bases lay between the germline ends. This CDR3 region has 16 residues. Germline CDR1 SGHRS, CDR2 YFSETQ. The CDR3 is CASSLWGTGTAETQYF. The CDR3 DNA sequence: TGCGCCAGCAGCTTGTGGGGGACCGGGACGGCAGAGACCCAGTACTTC.

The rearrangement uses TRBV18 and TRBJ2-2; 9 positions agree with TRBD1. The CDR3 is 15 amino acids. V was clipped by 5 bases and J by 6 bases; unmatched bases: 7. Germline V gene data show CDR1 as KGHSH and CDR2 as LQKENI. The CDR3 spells CASSFRDRDAGELFF. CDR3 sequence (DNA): TGTGCCAGCTCATTCCGGGACAGGGACGCCGGGGAGCTGTTTTTT.

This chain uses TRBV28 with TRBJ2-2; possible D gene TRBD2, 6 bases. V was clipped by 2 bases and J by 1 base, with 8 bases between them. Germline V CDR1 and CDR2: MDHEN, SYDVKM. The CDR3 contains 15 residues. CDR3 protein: CASSLVGGNTGELFF. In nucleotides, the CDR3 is TGTGCCAGCAGTTTAGTGGGAGGGAACACCGGGGAGCTGTTTTTT.

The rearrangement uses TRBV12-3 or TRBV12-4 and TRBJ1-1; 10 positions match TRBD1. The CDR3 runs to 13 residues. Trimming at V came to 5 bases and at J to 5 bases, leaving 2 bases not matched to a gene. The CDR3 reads CASSDRGRTEAFF. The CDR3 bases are TGTGCCAGCAGTGACAGGGGGCGAACTGAAGCTTTCTTT.

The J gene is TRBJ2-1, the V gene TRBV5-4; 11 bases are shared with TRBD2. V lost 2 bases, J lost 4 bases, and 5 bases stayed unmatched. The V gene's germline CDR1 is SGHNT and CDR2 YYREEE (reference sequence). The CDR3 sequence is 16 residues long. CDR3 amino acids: CASSFRGTSGYNEQFF. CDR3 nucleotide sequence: TGTGCCAGCAGCTTTCGTGGGACTAGCGGTTACAATGAGCAGTTCTTC.

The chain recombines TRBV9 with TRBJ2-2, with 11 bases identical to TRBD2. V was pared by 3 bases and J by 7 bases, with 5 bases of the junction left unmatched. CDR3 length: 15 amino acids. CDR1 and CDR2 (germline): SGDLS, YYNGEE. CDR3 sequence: CASSATSGSYGELFF. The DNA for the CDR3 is TGTGCCAGCAGCGCCACTAGCGGGAGTTACGGGGAGCTGTTTTTT.

CDR3: CASSTTEGGYTF. DNA for the CDR3: TGTGCCAGCAGCACTACAGAAGGCGGCTACACCTTC. The V call is TRBV12-3 or TRBV12-4, the J call TRBJ1-2; no firm D call. The CDR3 covers 12 residues. V gave up 6 bases and J gave up 8 bases, with 13 bases separating them.

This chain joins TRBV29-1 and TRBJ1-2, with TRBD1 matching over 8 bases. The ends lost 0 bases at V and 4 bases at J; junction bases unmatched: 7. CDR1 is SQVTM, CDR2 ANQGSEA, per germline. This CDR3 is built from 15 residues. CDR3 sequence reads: CSVEEDQGAGYGYTF. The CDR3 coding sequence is TGCAGCGTTGAAGAAGACCAGGGGGCAGGCTATGGCTACACCTTC. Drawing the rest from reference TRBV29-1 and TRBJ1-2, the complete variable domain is SAVISQKPSRDICQRGTSLTIQCQVDSQVTMMFWYRQQPGQSLTLIATANQGSEATYESGFVIDKFPISRPNLTFSTLTVSNMSPEDSSIYLCSVEEDQGAGYGYTFGSGTRLTVV.

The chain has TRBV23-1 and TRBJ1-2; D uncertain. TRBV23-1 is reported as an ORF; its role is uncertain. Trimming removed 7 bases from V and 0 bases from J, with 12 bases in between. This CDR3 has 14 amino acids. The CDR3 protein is CASTHAPANYGYTF. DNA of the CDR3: TGCGCCAGCACCCATGCTCCAGCTAACTATGGCTACACCTTC.

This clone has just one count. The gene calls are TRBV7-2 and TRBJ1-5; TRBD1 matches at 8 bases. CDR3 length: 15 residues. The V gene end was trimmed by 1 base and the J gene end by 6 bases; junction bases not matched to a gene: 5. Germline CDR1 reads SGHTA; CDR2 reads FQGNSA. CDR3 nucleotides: TGTGCCAGCAGCTTAGGTCCAGGGGGCCCTCAGCCCCAGCATTTT. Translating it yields CASSLGPGGPQPQHF.

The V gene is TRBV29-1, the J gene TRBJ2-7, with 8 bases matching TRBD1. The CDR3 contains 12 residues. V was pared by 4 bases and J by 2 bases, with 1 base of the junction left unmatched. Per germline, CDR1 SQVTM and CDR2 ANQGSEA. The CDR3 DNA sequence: TGCAGCGTTGCACAGGGGGCCTACGAGCAGTACTTC. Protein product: CSVAQGAYEQYF.

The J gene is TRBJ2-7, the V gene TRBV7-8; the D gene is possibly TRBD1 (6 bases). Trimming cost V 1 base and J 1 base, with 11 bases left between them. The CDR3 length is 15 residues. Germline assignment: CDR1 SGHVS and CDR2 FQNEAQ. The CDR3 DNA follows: TGTGCCAGCAGCTTAGTAGGACAGACTTCCTACGAGCAGTACTTC. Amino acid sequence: CASSLVGQTSYEQYF.

CDR3 sequence: CASSLTGGHQPQHF. In DNA form, the CDR3 reads TGTGCCAGCAGCCTCACAGGGGGTCATCAGCCCCAGCATTTT. The genes are TRBV7-2 and TRBJ1-5; TRBD1 agrees at 8 bases. CDR1 is SGHTA and CDR2 is FQGNSA in the germline V gene. The CDR3 is 14 amino acids. With 5 bases clipped from V and 5 bases from J, the junction kept 5 bases outside the gene matches.

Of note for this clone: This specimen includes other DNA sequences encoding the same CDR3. The CDR3 loop is CASSPGQGNQPQHF. The CDR3 DNA is TGCGCCAGCAGCCCCGGACAGGGTAACCAGCCCCAGCATTTT. The V and J genes are TRBV5-1 and TRBJ1-5; 8 bases fit TRBD1. The V segment lost 4 bases and the J segment 7 bases; nucleotides outside the gene matches: 7. The CDR3 covers 14 residues. Per germline, CDR1 SGHRS and CDR2 YFSETQ.

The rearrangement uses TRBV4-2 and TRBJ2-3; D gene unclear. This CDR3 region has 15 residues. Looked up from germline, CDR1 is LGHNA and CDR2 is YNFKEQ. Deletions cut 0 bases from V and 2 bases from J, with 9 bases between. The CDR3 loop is CASSQEIYSTDTQYF. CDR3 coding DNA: TGTGCCAGCAGCCAAGAGATTTACTCCACAGATACGCAGTATTTT.

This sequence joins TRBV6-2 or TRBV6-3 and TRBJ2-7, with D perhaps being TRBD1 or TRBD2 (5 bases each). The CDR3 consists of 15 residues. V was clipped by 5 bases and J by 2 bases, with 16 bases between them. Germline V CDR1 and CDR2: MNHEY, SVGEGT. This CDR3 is CASSTPGQIAYEQYF. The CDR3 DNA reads TGTGCCAGCAGTACCCCGGGGCAGATAGCCTACGAGCAGTACTTC.

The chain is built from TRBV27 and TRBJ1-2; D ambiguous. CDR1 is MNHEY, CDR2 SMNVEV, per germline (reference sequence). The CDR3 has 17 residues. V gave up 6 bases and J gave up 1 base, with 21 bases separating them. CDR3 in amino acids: CASSLRSLGVNNYGYTF. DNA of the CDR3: TGTGCCAGCAGCCTAAGGTCGCTCGGGGTGAATAACTATGGCTACACCTTC.

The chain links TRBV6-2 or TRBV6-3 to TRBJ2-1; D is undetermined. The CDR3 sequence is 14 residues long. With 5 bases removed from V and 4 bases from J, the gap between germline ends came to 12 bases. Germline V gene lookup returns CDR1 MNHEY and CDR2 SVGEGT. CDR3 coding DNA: TGTGCCAGCAGTCCCCCTTACGGTTACAATGAGCAGTTCTTC. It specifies CASSPPYGYNEQFF.

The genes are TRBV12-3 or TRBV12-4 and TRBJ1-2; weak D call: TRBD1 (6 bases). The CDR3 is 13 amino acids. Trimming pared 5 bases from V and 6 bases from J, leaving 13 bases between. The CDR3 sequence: CASSLRTENGYTF. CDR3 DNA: TGTGCCAGCAGTCTTAGGACAGAAAATGGCTACACCTTC.

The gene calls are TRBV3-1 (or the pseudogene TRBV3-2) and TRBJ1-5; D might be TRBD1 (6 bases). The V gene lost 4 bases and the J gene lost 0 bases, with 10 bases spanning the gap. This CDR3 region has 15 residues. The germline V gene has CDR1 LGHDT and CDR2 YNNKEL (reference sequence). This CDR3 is CASSRGQLSNQPQHF. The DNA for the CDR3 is TGTGCCAGCAGCCGAGGACAGCTTAGCAATCAGCCCCAGCATTTT.

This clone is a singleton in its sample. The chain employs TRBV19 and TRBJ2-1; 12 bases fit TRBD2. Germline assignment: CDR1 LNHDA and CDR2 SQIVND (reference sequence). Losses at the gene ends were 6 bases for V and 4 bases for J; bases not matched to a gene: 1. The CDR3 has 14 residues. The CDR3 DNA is TGTGCCAGTAGAGGACTAGCGGGATACAATGAGCAGTTCTTC. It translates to CASRGLAGYNEQFF. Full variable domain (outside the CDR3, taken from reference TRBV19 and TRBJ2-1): DGGITQSPKYLFRKEGQNVTLSCEQNLNHDAMYWYRQDPGQGLRLIYYSQIVNDFQKGDIAEGYSVSREKKESFPLTVTSAQKNPTAFYLCASRGLAGYNEQFFGPGTRLTVL.

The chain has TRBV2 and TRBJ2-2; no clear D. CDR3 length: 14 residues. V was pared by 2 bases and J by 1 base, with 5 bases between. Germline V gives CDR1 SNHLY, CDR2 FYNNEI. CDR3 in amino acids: CASSENGNTGELFF. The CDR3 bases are TGTGCCAGCAGTGAAAACGGGAACACCGGGGAGCTGTTTTTT.

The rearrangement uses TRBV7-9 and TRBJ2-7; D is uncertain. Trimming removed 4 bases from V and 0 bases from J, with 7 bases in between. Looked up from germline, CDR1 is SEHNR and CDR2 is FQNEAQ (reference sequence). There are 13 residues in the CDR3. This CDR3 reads CASSSLTSYEQYF. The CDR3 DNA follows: TGTGCCAGCAGCTCCCTAACCTCCTACGAGCAGTACTTC.

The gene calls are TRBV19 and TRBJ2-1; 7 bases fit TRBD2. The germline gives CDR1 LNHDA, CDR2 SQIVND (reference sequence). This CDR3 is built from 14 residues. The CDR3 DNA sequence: TGTGCTATCAGCCGCGGGAGATCCTACAATGAGCAGTTCTTC. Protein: CAISRGRSYNEQFF.

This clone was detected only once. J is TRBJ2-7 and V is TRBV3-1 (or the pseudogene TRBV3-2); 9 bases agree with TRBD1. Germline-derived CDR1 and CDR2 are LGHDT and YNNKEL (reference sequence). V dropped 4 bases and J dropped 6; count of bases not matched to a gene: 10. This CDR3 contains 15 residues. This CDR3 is CASSPRGQGMGEQYF. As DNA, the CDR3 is TGTGCCAGCAGCCCCCGGGGACAGGGTATGGGCGAGCAGTACTTC.

CDR3 coding DNA: TGTGCCAGTAGTTTAGGGACAGGGAAGTGCAGGCGCTACACCTTC. Its protein product is CASSLGTGKCRRYTF. J is TRBJ1-2 and V is TRBV19; 9 bases are shared with TRBD1. After removal of 5 bases from V and 9 bases from J, the junction contained 13 bases not matched to a gene. The CDR3 is made up of 15 amino acids. Germline V gene lookup returns CDR1 LNHDA and CDR2 SQIVND (reference sequence).

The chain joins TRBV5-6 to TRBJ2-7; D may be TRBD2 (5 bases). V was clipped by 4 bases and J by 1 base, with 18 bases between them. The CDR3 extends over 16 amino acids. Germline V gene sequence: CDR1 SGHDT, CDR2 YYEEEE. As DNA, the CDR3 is TGTGCCAGCAGCCGTCTGGAGAGCGGACTTTCCTACGAGCAGTACTTC. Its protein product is CASSRLESGLSYEQYF. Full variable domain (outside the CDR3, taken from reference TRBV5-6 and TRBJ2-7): DAGVTQSPTHLIKTRGQQVTLRCSPKSGHDTVSWYQQALGQGPQFIFQYYEEEERQRGNFPDRFSGHQFPNYSSELNVNALLLGDSALYLCASSRLESGLSYEQYFGPGTRLTVT.

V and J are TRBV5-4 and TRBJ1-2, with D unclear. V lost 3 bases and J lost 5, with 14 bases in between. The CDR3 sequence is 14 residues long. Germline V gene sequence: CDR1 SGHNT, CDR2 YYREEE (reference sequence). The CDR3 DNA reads TGTGCCAGCAGCTCAGGAACCAACCGGTATGGCTACACCTTC. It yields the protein CASSSGTNRYGYTF.

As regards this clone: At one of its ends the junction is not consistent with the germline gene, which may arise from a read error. Here the CDR3 reads CASSAYPTGTANF. The CDR3, as DNA: TGTGCCAGCAGCGCCTACCCAACCGGGACAGCCAACTTT. The V and J genes are TRBV9 and TRBJ1-1; 7 bases line up with TRBD1. CDR1 and CDR2 from the germline V gene are SGDLS and YYNGEE. The CDR3 consists of 13 residues.